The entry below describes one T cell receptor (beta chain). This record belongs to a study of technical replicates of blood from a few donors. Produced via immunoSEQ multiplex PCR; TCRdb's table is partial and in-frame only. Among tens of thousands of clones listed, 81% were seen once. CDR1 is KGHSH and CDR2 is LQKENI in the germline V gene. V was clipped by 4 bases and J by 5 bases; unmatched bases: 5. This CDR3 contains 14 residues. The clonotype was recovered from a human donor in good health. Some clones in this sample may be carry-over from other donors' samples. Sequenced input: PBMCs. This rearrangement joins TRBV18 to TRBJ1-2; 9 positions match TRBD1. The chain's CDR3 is CASSQQGAMYGYTF. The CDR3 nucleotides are TGTGCCAGCTCACAACAGGGGGCGATGTATGGCTACACCTTC.